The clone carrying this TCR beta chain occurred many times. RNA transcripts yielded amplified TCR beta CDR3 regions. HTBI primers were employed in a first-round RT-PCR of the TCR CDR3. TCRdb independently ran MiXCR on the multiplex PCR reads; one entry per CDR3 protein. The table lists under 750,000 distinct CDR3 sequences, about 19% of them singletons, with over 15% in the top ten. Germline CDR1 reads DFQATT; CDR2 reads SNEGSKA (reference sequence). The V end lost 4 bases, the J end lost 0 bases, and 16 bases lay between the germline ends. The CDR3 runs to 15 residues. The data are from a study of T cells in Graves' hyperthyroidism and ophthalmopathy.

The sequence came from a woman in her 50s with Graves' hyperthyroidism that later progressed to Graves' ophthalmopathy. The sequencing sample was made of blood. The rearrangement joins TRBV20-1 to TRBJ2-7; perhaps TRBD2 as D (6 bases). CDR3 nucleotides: TGCAGTGCTAAGAGAGGCGCGGGGTCCTCCTACGAGCAGTACTTC. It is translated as CSAKRGAGSSYEQYF.